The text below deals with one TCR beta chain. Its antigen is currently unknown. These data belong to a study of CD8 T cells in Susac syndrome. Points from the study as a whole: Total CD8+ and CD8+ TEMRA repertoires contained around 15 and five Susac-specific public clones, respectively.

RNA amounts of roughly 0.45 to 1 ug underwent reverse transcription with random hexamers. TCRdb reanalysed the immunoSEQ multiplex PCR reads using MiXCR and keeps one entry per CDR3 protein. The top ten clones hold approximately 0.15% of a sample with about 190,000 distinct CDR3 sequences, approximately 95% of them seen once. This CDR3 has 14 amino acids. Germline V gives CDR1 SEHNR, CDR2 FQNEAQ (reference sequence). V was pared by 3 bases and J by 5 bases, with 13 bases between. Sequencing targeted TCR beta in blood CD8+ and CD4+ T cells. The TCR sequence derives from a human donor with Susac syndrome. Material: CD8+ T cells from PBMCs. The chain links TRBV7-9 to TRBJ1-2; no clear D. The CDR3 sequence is CASSFSSTEYGYTF. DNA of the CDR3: TGTGCCAGCAGCTTCTCGTCAACCGAGTATGGCTACACCTTC.